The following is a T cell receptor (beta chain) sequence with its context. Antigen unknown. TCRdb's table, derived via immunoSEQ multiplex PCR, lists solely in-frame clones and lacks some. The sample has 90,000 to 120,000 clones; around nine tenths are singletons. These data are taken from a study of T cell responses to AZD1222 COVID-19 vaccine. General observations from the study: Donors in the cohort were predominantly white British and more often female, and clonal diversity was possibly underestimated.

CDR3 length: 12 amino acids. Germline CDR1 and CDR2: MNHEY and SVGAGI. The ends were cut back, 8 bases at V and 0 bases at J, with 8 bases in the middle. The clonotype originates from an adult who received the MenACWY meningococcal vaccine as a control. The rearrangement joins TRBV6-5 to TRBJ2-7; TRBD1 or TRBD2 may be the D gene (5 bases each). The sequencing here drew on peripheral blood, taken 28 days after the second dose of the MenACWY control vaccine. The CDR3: CASGGFSYEQYF. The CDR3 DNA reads TGTGCCAGCGGGGGTTTCTCCTACGAGCAGTACTTC.